This TCR beta chain was captured in a study of T cells in Graves' hyperthyroidism and ophthalmopathy. Overall study findings and caveats: Clonotypes that were expanded in thyroid above 0.001 mostly appeared in blood too. With a median lead of about six months before onset, the model predicted ophthalmopathy.

Clinical symptoms, serum thyroxine and TRAb, thyroid ultrasound and orbital computed tomography were used for the diagnoses. About 10 ml of fresh peripheral blood supplied the PBMCs. Regions amplified from RNA transcripts were the TCR beta CDR3 regions. When the TCR CDR3 underwent first-round RT-PCR, the HTBI primer set was used. TCRdb recomputed calls from the multiplex PCR reads with MiXCR, one row per CDR3 protein. The sample records under 400,000 distinct CDR3 sequences, 14% being singletons. This clonotype was seen repeatedly, ten times or more. Its specificity is unknown. The sample consisted of blood. This TCR was sampled from a woman aged 55-75 years with Graves' hyperthyroidism.

This chain's CDR3 is CASSHQGRGTEAFF. The CDR3 bases are TGCGCCAGCAGCCACCAGGGGCGGGGGACTGAAGCTTTCTTT. The V call is TRBV4-1, the J call TRBJ1-1, with a possible D match to TRBD1 (6 bases). CDR1 MGHRA and CDR2 YSYEKL come from the germline V gene. Trimming left V 3 bases short and J 5 bases short, with 13 bases between. This CDR3 is 14 amino acids long.